This T cell receptor (beta chain) was observed in a study of T cell repertoires in cytomegalovirus infection. As for the study in general: CMV epitopes that were recently identified and HLA-C-restricted were used alongside well-studied HLA-B-restricted ones. Evidence of both CMV infection and a matching HLA type came from public TCR beta signatures.

V gave up 3 bases and J gave up 2 bases; unmatched junction bases: 0. The CDR3 extends over 13 amino acids. The V gene's germline CDR1 is DFQATT and CDR2 SNEGSKA (reference sequence). Study outcomes and limitations: Adding up the frequency of public TCR beta families identified people who carried CMV plus the relevant HLA. What dominated the ex vivo response were HLA-C-restricted CMV-specific TCR beta clonotypes.

Turning to this clonotype: Its antigen is unknown.

TCRdb re-analysed the reads in MiXCR, keeping a single row per CDR3 protein. The sample holds some 700,000 distinct CDR3 sequences, roughly 36% seen once. Specimen: cultured PBMCs, collected from culture after CMV antigen stimulation. The rearrangement links TRBV20-1 to TRBJ1-5; 8 bases match TRBD1. The sequence came from a human donor in good health (CMV status not recorded). Some clones in this sample may be carry-over from other donors' samples. CDR3 in DNA: TGCAGTGCTAGGACAGGGGGCAATCAGCCCCAGCATTTT. As protein: CSARTGGNQPQHF.